This note documents a single T cell receptor (beta chain) sequence. Its antigen remains unidentified. The data stem from a study of CD8 T cells in ankylosing spondylitis. V dropped 5 bases and J dropped 1 base, with 12 bases sitting between them. This CDR3 contains 15 residues. 5'-RACE, quantitative and with molecular barcodes, yielded the TCR beta libraries. MiXCR was run by TCRdb on the 5' RACE reads, yielding one entry per CDR3 protein. Here the sample spans over 400,000 distinct CDR3 sequences, roughly 25% being singletons. General study points: A motif of seven or eight highly homologous TCR beta variants was seen as apparently characteristic of ankylosing spondylitis blood. There was reportedly significant enrichment of clones that were disease-linked in matched ankylosing spondylitis synovial fluid.

The V and J genes are TRBV12-3 or TRBV12-4 and TRBJ2-1, with D perhaps TRBD2 (5 bases). The sample was blood, either unsorted or a sorted T cell fraction (not recorded which). The sequence came from a male donor with ankylosing spondylitis. Written as DNA, the CDR3 is TGTGCCAGCAGTCGTACGGGATGGTCCTACAATGAGCAGTTCTTC. Translating gives CASSRTGWSYNEQFF.